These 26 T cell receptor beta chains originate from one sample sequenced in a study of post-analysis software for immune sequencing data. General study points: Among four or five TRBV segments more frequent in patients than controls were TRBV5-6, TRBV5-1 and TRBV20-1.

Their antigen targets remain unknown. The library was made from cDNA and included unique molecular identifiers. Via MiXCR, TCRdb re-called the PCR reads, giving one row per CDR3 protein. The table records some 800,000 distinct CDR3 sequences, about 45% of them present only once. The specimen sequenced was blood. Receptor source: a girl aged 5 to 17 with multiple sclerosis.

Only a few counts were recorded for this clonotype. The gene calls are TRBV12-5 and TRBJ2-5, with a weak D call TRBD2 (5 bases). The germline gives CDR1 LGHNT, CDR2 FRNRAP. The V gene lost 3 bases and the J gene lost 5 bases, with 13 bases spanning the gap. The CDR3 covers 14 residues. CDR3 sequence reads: CASGFVARGETQYF. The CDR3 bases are TGTGCTAGTGGTTTCGTAGCGAGAGGGGAGACCCAGTACTTC. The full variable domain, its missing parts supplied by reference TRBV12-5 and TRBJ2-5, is DARVTQTPRHKVTEMGQEVTMRCQPILGHNTVFWYRQTMMQGLELLAYFRNRAPLDDSGMPKDRFSAEMPDATLATLKIQPSEPRDSAVYFCASGFVARGETQYFGPGTRLLVL.

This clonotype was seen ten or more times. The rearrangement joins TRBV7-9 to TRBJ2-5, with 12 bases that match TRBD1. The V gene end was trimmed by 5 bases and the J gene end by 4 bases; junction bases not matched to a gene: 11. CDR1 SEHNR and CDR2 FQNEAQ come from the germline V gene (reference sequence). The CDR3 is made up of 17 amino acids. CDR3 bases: TGTGCCAGCAGCACAGATCTGGGACAGGGGGCAAGAGAGACCCAGTACTTC. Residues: CASSTDLGQGARETQYF.

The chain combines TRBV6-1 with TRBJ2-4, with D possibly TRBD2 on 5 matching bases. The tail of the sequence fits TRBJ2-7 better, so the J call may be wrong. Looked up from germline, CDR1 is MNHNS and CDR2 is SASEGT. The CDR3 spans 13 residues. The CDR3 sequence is CASSEGELREQYF. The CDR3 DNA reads TGTGCCAGCAGTGAAGGGGAGCTCCGCGAGCAGTACTTC.

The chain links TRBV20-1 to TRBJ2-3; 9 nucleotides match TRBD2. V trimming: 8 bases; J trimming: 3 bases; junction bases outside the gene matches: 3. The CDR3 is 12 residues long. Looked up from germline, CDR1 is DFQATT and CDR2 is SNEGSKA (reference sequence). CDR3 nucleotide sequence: TGCAGTAATAGCGGGGGTACAGATACGCAGTATTTT. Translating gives CSNSGGTDTQYF.

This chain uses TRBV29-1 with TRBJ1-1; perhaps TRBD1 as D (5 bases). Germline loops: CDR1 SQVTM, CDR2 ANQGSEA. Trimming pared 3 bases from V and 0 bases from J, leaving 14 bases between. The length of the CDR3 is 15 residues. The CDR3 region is CSVEVRRALNTEAFF. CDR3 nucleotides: TGCAGCGTTGAGGTCCGCAGGGCTCTGAACACTGAAGCTTTCTTT.

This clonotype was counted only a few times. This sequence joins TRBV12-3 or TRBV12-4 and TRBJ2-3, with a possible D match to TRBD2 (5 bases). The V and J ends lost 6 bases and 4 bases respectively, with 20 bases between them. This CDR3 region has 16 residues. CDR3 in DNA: TGTGCCAGCAGCCGCGTTTACGAGGGATCCCCAGATACGCAGTATTTT. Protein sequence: CASSRVYEGSPDTQYF.

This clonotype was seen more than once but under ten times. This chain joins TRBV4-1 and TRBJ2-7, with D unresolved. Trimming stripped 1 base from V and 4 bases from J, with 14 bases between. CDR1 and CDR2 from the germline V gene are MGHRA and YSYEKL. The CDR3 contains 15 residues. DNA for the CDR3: TGCGCCAGCAGCCAAGTAGATGACACGGATTACGAGCAGTACTTC. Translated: CASSQVDDTDYEQYF.

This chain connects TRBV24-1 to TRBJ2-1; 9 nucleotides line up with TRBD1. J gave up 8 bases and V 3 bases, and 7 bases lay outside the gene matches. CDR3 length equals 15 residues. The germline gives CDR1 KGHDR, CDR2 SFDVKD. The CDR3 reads CATSDTGTGSHEQFF. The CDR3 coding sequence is TGTGCCACCAGTGATACCGGGACAGGGTCCCATGAGCAGTTCTTC.

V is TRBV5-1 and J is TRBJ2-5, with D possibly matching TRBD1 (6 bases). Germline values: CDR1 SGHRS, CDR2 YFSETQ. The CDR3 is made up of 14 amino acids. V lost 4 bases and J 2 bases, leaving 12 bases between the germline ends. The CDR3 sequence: CASSTGTLQETQYF. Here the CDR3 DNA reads TGCGCCAGCAGCACGGGGACACTTCAAGAGACCCAGTACTTC.

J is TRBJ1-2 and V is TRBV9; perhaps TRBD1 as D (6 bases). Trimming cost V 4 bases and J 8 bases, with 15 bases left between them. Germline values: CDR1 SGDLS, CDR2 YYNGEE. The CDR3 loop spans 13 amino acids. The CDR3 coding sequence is TGTGCCAGCAGCCCTACGGACAGCCGGGGCTACACCTTC. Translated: CASSPTDSRGYTF. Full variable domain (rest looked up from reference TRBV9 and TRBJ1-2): DSGVTQTPKHLITATGQRVTLRCSPRSGDLSVYWYQQSLDQGLQFLIQYYNGEERAKGNILERFSAQQFPDLHSELNLSSLELGDSALYFCASSPTDSRGYTFGSGTRLTVV.

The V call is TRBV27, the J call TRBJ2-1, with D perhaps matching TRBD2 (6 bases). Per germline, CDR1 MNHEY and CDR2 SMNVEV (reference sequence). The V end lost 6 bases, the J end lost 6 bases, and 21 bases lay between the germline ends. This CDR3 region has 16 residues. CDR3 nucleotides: TGTGCCAGCAGACACCCCGGGGAGGCGGGGACCAATGAGCAGTTCTTC. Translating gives CASRHPGEAGTNEQFF.

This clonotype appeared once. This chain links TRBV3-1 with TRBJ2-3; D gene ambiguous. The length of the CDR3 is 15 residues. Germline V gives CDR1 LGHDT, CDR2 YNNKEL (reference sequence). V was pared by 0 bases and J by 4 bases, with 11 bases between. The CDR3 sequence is CASSQDGLWADTQYF. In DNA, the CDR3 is TGTGCCAGCAGCCAAGACGGGCTTTGGGCAGATACGCAGTATTTT.

CDR3 coding DNA: TGCAGCGTTGAAGGCCTACAGGGCCCGAACACTGAAGCTTTCTTT. Protein: CSVEGLQGPNTEAFF. The V call is TRBV29-1, the J call TRBJ1-1, with D possibly matching TRBD1 (6 bases). Germline V gene lookup returns CDR1 SQVTM and CDR2 ANQGSEA. The length of the CDR3 is 15 residues. The V end was cut by 1 base, the J end by 1 base, with 13 bases between.

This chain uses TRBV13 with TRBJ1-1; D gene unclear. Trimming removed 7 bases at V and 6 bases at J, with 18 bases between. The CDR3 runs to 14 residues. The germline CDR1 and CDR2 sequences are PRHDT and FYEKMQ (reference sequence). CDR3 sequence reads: CASTPTLEGAEAFF. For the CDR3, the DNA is TGTGCCAGCACCCCTACCCTGGAGGGTGCTGAAGCTTTCTTT.

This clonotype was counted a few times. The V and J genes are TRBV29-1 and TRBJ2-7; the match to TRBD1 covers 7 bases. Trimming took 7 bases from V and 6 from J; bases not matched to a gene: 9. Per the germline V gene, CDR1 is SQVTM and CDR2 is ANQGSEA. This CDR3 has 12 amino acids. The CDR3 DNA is TGCAGCGCCGGAGAAGGGGGCGGCGAGCAGTACTTC. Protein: CSAGEGGGEQYF.

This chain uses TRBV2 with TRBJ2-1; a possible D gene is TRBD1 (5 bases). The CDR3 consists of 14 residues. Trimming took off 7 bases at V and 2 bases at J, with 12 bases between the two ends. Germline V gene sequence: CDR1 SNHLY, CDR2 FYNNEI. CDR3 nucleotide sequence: TGTGCCAGCACGCAGGGCTTTGCCTACAATGAGCAGTTCTTC. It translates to CASTQGFAYNEQFF.

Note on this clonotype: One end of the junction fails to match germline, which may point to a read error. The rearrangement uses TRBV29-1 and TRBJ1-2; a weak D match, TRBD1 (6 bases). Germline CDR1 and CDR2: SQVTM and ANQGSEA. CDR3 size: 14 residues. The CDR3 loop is CNVLGRGLNYGYTF. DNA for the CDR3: TGCAACGTTCTCGGCCGGGGGCTGAACTATGGCTACACCTTC. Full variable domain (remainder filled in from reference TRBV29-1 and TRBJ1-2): SAVISQKPSRDICQRGTSLTIQCQVDSQVTMMFWYRQQPGQSLTLIATANQGSEATYESGFVIDKFPISRPNLTFSTLTVSNMSPEDSSIYLCNVLGRGLNYGYTFGSGTRLTVV.

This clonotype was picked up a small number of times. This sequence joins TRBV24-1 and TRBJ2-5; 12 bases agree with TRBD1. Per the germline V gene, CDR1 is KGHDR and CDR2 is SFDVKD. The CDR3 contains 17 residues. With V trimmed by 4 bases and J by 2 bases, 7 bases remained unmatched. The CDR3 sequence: CATSDIGTGGVQETQYF. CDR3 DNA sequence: TGTGCCACCAGTGACATCGGGACAGGGGGCGTGCAAGAGACCCAGTACTTC.

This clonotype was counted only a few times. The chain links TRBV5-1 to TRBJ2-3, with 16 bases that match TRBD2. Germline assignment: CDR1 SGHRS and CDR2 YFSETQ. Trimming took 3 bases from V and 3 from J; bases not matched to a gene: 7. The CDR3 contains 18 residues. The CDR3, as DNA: TGCGCCAGCAGCTCGGGACTAGCGGGAGGGCCCTCGACAGATACGCAGTATTTT. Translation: CASSSGLAGGPSTDTQYF.

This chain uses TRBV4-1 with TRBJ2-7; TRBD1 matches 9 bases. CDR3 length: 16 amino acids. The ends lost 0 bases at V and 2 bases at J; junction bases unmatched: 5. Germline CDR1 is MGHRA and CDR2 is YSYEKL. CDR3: CASSQDWTGAPYEQYF. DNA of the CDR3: TGCGCCAGCAGCCAAGACTGGACAGGGGCACCCTACGAGCAGTACTTC.

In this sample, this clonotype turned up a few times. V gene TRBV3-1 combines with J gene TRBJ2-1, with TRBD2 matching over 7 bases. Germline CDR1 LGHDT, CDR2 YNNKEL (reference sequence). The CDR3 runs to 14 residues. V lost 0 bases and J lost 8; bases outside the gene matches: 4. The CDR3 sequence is CASSQEGGSDEQFF. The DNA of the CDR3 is TGTGCCAGCAGCCAAGAAGGCGGGAGCGATGAGCAGTTCTTC.

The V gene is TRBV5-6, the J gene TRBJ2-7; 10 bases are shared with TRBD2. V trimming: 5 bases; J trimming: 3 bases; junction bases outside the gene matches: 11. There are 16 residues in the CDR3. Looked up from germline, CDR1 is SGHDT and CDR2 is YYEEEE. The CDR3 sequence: CASSKASGRHSYEQYF. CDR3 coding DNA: TGTGCCAGCAGTAAGGCTAGCGGGAGACATAGCTACGAGCAGTACTTC.

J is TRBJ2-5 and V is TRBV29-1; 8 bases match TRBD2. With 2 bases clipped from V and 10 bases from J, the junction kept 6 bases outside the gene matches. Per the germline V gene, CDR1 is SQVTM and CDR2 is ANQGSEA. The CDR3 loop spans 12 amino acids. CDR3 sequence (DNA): TGCAGCGTTGAAACAGGGCGGGAGGACCAGTACTTC. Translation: CSVETGREDQYF.

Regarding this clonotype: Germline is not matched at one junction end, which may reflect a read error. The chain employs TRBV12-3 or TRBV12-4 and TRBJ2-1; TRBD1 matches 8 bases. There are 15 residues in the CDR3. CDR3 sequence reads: CASSLGTGRQETRYF. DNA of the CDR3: TGTGCCAGCAGTTTGGGGACAGGACGCCAAGAGACCCGGTACTTC.

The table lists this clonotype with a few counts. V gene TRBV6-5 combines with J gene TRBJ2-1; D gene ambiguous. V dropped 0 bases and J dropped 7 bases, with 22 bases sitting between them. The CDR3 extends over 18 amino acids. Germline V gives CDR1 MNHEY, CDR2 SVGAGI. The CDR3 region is CASSYSGLSPGRWNEQFF. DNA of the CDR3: TGTGCCAGCAGTTACTCGGGGTTGTCGCCTGGGCGGTGGAATGAGCAGTTCTTC.

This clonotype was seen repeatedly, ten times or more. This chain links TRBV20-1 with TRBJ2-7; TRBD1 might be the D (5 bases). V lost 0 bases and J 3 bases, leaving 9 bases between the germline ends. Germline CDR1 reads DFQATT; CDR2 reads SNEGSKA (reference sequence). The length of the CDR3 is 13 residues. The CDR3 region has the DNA TGCAGTGCTAGAGAAATACAGGACTACGAGCAGTACTTC. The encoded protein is CSAREIQDYEQYF.